A selection of T cell receptor beta chains follows, all from one sample in a study of CD8+CD57+ T cells in acquired aplastic anemia. TCRdb fed the reads into MiXCR, producing one record per CDR3 protein. Among 150,000 to 200,000 distinct CDR3 sequences listed, approximately 46% were seen once. The specimen was sorted CD4+, CD8+, or CD8+CD57+ T cells (not recorded which) from PBMCs. Receptors were obtained from a human donor in good health. The CDR3 runs from the conserved cysteine through the conserved F or W. The D gene is left open where the match is weak. Size values are once, few and many counts, or a class for expanded clones, and some rows have none.

d_call	j_call	cdr3_length	v_call	clone_size	cdr3_aa	cdr3_nt
TRBD2	TRBJ2-1	16	TRBV20-1	many	CSARVNSGRPYNEQFF	TGCAGTGCTAGAGTCAATAGCGGGAGACCCTACAATGAGCAGTTCTTC
-	TRBJ1-4	15	TRBV2	many	CASSEWAGDGEKLFF	TGTGCCAGCAGTGAATGGGCAGGGGATGGTGAAAAACTGTTTTTT
-	TRBJ1-1	13	TRBV2	many	CASRNRANTEAFF	TGTGCCAGCAGGAACAGAGCGAACACTGAAGCTTTCTTT
-	TRBJ2-4	16	TRBV7-2	many	CASSLGGRATADIQYF	TGTGCCAGCAGCTTAGGTGGCAGAGCTACTGCGGACATTCAGTACTTC
TRBD2	TRBJ2-7	15	TRBV5-1	-	CASSLVAGGSYEQYF	TGCGCCAGCAGCTTGGTAGCGGGGGGTTCCTACGAGCAGTACTTC
-	TRBJ2-7	14	TRBV10-3	-	CAISGTQSSYEQYF	TGTGCCATCAGTGGGACGCAGAGCTCCTACGAGCAGTACTTC
-	TRBJ2-5	15	TRBV12-3/TRBV12-4	-	CASSLGTWDQETQYF	TGTGCCAGCAGTTTAGGGACATGGGATCAAGAGACCCAGTACTTC
-	TRBJ2-5	10	TRBV29-1	-	CSAGLGTQYF	TGCAGCGCCGGCCTTGGGACCCAGTACTTC
TRBD1	TRBJ2-7	15	TRBV20-1	medium-sized	CSAPSGTGNPYEQYF	TGCAGTGCCCCATCCGGGACAGGGAATCCCTACGAGCAGTACTTC
-	TRBJ1-6	13	TRBV19	-	CASSIGIWSPLHF	TGTGCCAGTAGTATAGGGATATGGTCACCCCTCCACTTT
-	TRBJ2-6	16	TRBV12-3/TRBV12-4	-	CASSRLNGAGANVLTF	TGTGCCAGCAGTCGCCTGAATGGAGCTGGGGCCAACGTCCTGACTTTC
TRBD2	TRBJ2-7	14	TRBV2	-	CASSPPGLAIEQYF	TGTGCCAGCAGCCCCCCGGGACTAGCGATCGAGCAGTACTTC
-	TRBJ2-7	13	TRBV7-9	once	CASSLEANYEQYF	TGTGCCAGCAGCTTGGAAGCGAACTACGAGCAGTACTTC
TRBD1	TRBJ2-7	14	TRBV18	many	CASSPGQGTYEQYF	TGTGCCAGCTCACCGGGACAGGGCACCTACGAGCAGTACTTC
TRBD2	TRBJ2-3	18	TRBV12-3/TRBV12-4	-	CASRQTGRVAGGTDTQYF	TGTGCCAGCAGACAAACAGGGCGGGTAGCGGGAGGCACAGATACGCAGTATTTT
TRBD2	TRBJ2-3	14	TRBV30	-	CASRGTSHTDTQYF	TGTGCATCGAGGGGGACTAGCCATACAGATACGCAGTATTTT
TRBD1	TRBJ1-2	15	TRBV15	many	CATSRVPGQGDGYTF	TGTGCCACCAGCAGAGTACCGGGACAGGGCGATGGCTACACCTTC
-	TRBJ1-5	14	TRBV3-1	-	CASSPSGSNQPQHF	TGTGCCAGCAGCCCGTCCGGGAGCAATCAGCCCCAGCATTTT
-	TRBJ1-5	13	TRBV19	few	CASHNRSGKPQHF	TGTGCCAGTCACAATCGCTCAGGGAAGCCCCAGCATTTT
-	TRBJ1-2	14	TRBV25-1	-	CASIGTVANYGYTF	TGTGCCAGCATAGGGACGGTAGCTAACTACGGCTACACCTTC
-	TRBJ1-1	15	TRBV28	-	CASTGHEAMNTEAFF	TGTGCCAGCACTGGACACGAAGCCATGAACACTGAAGCTTTCTTT
-	TRBJ1-2	14	TRBV7-9	-	CASSPGRRDYGYTF	TGTGCCAGCTCCCCGGGCCGGAGGGACTATGGCTACACCTTC
TRBD1	TRBJ1-2	13	TRBV6-1	-	CTDFGTGSYGYTF	TGTACCGACTTCGGGACAGGGAGTTATGGCTACACCTTC
-	TRBJ2-3	13	TRBV7-3	-	CASSTRGEDTQYF	TGTGCCAGCAGCACCAGAGGGGAGGATACGCAGTATTTT
-	TRBJ1-5	15	TRBV20-1	many	CSAIGTPLSNQPQHF	TGCAGTGCCATTGGGACCCCGCTCTCGAATCAGCCCCAGCATTTT
-	TRBJ2-6	13	TRBV10-3	-	CAITDSGANVLTF	TGTGCCATCACGGACTCTGGGGCCAACGTCCTGACTTTC
TRBD2	TRBJ2-1	13	TRBV10-1	-	CATTGTSGDEQFF	TGCGCCACCACCGGGACTAGCGGGGATGAGCAGTTCTTC
-	TRBJ2-3	13	TRBV4-1	many	CASKNIATDTQYF	TGCGCCAGCAAAAATATAGCTACAGATACGCAGTATTTT
-	TRBJ2-7	13	TRBV25-1	-	CASRKRDPSEQYF	TGTGCCAGCAGAAAAAGGGACCCCTCCGAGCAGTACTTC
TRBD1	TRBJ1-5	20	TRBV29-1	many	CSVEDRYSGGREDSNQPQHF	TGCAGCGTTGAGGACCGGTACTCAGGGGGTAGGGAGGATAGCAATCAGCCCCAGCATTTT
TRBD1	TRBJ2-1	15	TRBV12-3/TRBV12-4	-	CASSRTGGRPNREFF	TGTGCCAGCAGTAGGACAGGGGGCCGTCCCAATCGCGAGTTCTTC
-	TRBJ2-3	14	TRBV30	once	CAWGSGGGTDTQYF	TGTGCCTGGGGTTCGGGTGGGGGCACAGATACGCAGTATTTT
-	TRBJ2-7	13	TRBV7-9	many	CASSLGYLYEQYF	TGTGCCAGCAGCTTAGGCTACCTGTACGAGCAGTACTTC
-	TRBJ1-5	11	TRBV12-5	-	CASASAEPQHF	TGTGCTAGTGCCTCTGCCGAACCCCAGCATTTT
-	TRBJ2-7	16	TRBV14	once	CASSQAARWTPYEQYF	TGTGCCAGCAGCCAAGCAGCTAGATGGACACCATACGAGCAGTACTTC
-	TRBJ2-1	14	TRBV30	few	CAWRDSSSYNEQFF	TGTGCCTGGAGGGACTCGAGCTCCTACAATGAGCAGTTCTTC
-	TRBJ2-2	17	TRBV7-8	-	CASRGFLAEANTGELFF	TGTGCCAGCAGAGGTTTTCTAGCAGAGGCGAACACCGGGGAGCTGTTTTTT
-	TRBJ1-1	14	TRBV10-3	-	CAISEQGVVTEAFF	TGTGCCATCAGTGAACAAGGGGTGGTCACTGAAGCTTTCTTT
TRBD2	TRBJ2-3	16	TRBV4-1	many	CASSQPTSGITDTQYF	TGCGCCAGCAGCCAGCCAACTAGCGGGATTACAGATACGCAGTATTTT
-	TRBJ2-3	18	TRBV3-1	-	CASTTIFRESRRPETQYF	TGTGCCAGCACAACAATTTTTAGGGAATCTCGAAGGCCAGAGACGCAGTATTTT
TRBD1	TRBJ1-2	14	TRBV28	few	CASSIGQGGYGYTF	TGTGCCAGCAGTATTGGACAGGGCGGATATGGCTACACCTTC